Listed below are T cell receptor beta chains from one sample, sequenced in a study of regulatory T cells in long-lasting Graves disease. TCRdb re-called the multiplex PCR reads through MiXCR, storing one row per CDR3 protein. The profile shows 250,000 or so distinct CDR3 sequences, 20% to 25% of them singletons. The specimen was peripheral blood mononuclear cells (PBMCs), collected at new diagnosis, from a patient treated with antithyroid drugs. All receptors derive from a female donor with Graves disease. Each CDR3 is given with its conserved first and last residue. The D gene is left open where the match is weak. Clone sizes are given selectively: once, few, many, or a class where the clone is expanded.

>TRBV28|16|TRBJ1-6|.|few
CASSSQAGLVNSPLHF
TGTGCCAGCAGTTCCCAGGCGGGACTCGTAAATTCACCCCTCCACTTT
>TRBV12-3/TRBV12-4|21|TRBJ2-2|.|many
CASSFKFRDTSLPGNTGELFF
TGTGCCAGCAGTTTTAAGTTTCGGGACACATCCCTTCCGGGGAACACCGGGGAGCTGTTTTTT
>TRBV6-1|14|TRBJ1-2|.|many
CASRLRREVDGYTF
TGTGCCAGCAGACTCCGGAGGGAAGTGGATGGCTACACCTTC
>TRBV4-2|15|TRBJ1-5|TRBD1|.
CASSQDVTGNKPQHF
TGTGCCAGCAGCCAAGACGTGACAGGGAATAAGCCCCAGCATTTT
>TRBV5-6|14|TRBJ1-2|.|many
CASSFVSGNYGYTF
TGTGCCAGCAGCTTTGTCAGCGGAAACTATGGCTACACCTTC
>TRBV6-9|15|TRBJ2-7|TRBD1|.
CASSSGQGTPYEQYF
TGTGCCAGCAGTTCGGGACAGGGAACCCCCTACGAGCAGTACTTC
>TRBV9|15|TRBJ2-7|.|few
CASQRGHSSSYEQYF
TGTGCCAGCCAAAGGGGACACTCAAGCTCCTACGAGCAGTACTTC
>TRBV2|13|TRBJ2-7|TRBD2|many
CASSRLGGYEQYF
TGTGCCAGCAGCAGACTCGGGGGGTACGAGCAGTACTTC
>TRBV7-3|15|TRBJ2-3|TRBD1|many
CASSLSGQGMGTQYF
TGTGCCAGCAGCTTATCGGGACAGGGGATGGGTACGCAGTATTTT
>TRBV19|16|TRBJ1-5|.|.
CASRGGDSSGNRPQHF
TGTGCCAGTAGGGGGGGGGACTCAAGCGGCAATCGGCCCCAGCATTTT
>TRBV6-4|14|TRBJ1-1|TRBD1|.
CASSAGTGVTEAFF
TGTGCCAGCAGTGCCGGGACAGGAGTAACTGAAGCTTTCTTT
>TRBV6-2/TRBV6-3|14|TRBJ1-3|.|few
CASSYPFSGNTIYF
TGTGCCAGCAGTTACCCGTTCTCTGGAAACACCATATATTTT
>TRBV5-1|16|TRBJ2-2|TRBD2|many
CASSLSSGRVTGELFF
TGCGCCAGCAGCTTGAGTAGCGGGAGAGTCACCGGGGAGCTGTTTTTT
>TRBV27|22|TRBJ2-3|.|.
CASSLRLDYEQYFGPVSDTQYF
.
>TRBV10-3|16|TRBJ2-1|TRBD2|many
CAISAPERGAYNEQFF
TGTGCCATCAGTGCCCCCGAGCGGGGGGCCTACAATGAGCAGTTCTTC
>TRBV11-3|14|TRBJ2-5|.|many
CASSLEGTLGTQYF
TGTGCCAGCAGCTTAGAGGGGACCCTCGGGACCCAGTACTTC
>TRBV7-3|16|TRBJ1-4|.|.
CASSLRVFATNEKLFF
TGTGCCAGCAGCTTAAGAGTTTTTGCAACTAATGAAAAACTGTTTTTT
>TRBV4-1|14|TRBJ2-7|.|many
CASSQVVGVYEQYF
TGCGCCAGCAGCCAAGTCGTCGGGGTCTACGAGCAGTACTTC
>TRBV30|13|TRBJ2-3|.|many
CAWSTVSTDTQYF
TGTGCCTGGAGTACGGTCAGCACAGATACGCAGTATTTT
>TRBV18|15|TRBJ1-5|.|many
CASSPADGSNQPQHF
TGTGCCAGCTCACCAGCGGACGGTAGCAATCAGCCCCAGCATTTT
>TRBV7-2|16|TRBJ2-7|TRBD1|many
CASTKHRDRGPYEQYF
TGTGCCAGCACCAAACACCGGGACAGGGGTCCATACGAGCAGTACTTC
>TRBV3-1|13|TRBJ2-3|.|many
CASSPPATDTQYF
TGTGCCAGCAGCCCCCCAGCTACAGATACGCAGTATTTT
>TRBV20-1|13|TRBJ2-7|TRBD2|.
CSAPRGGAYEQYF
TGCAGTGCCCCGCGGGGGGGAGCCTACGAGCAGTACTTC
>TRBV6-1|12|TRBJ2-1|.|.
CASSEVYNEQFF
TGTGCCAGCAGTGAAGTGTACAATGAGCAGTTCTTC
>TRBV2|13|TRBJ2-1|.|.
CAVNTATGDEQFF
TGTGCCGTCAACACAGCTACGGGCGATGAGCAGTTCTTC
>TRBV19|13|TRBJ2-1|.|.
CASMRGPYNEQFF
TGTGCCAGTATGAGGGGACCCTACAATGAGCAGTTCTTC
>TRBV7-9|10|TRBJ2-7|.|many
CASGNYEQYF
TGTGCCAGCGGGAACTACGAGCAGTACTTC
>TRBV5-1|17|TRBJ2-2|.|many
CASSLGRSLANTGELFF
TGCGCCAGCAGCTTGGGGCGGAGTCTGGCGAACACCGGGGAGCTGTTTTTT
>TRBV19|13|TRBJ2-5|.|many
CASSMVVRETQYF
TGTGCCAGTAGTATGGTCGTCCGGGAGACCCAGTACTTC
>TRBV20-1|12|TRBJ1-2|.|many
CSIPNLLSGYTF
TGCAGTATCCCAAACCTCCTTAGTGGCTACACCTTC
>TRBV19|13|TRBJ1-1|.|many
CASSIRTNTEAFF
TGTGCCAGTAGTATAAGAACGAACACTGAAGCTTTCTTT
>TRBV5-6|16|TRBJ2-1|TRBD2|many
CASSPSGRADYNEQFF
TGTGCCAGCAGCCCTAGCGGGAGAGCTGATTACAATGAGCAGTTCTTC
>TRBV24-1|15|TRBJ1-4|TRBD1|many
CATSDSRGNNEKLFF
TGTGCCACCAGTGATTCCAGGGGGAATAATGAAAAACTGTTTTTT
>TRBV6-1|13|TRBJ1-6|.|many
CASRQGKDSPLHF
TGTGCCAGCAGACAGGGAAAAGATTCACCCCTCCACTTT
>TRBV7-3|14|TRBJ1-2|.|many
CASSLSSGVYGYTF
TGTGCCAGCAGCTTGAGTTCGGGAGTCTATGGCTACACCTTC
>TRBV20-1|16|TRBJ2-5|.|many
CSARDPSSGPDAAQYF
TGCAGTGCTAGAGACCCTTCTTCCGGGCCGGACGCGGCCCAGTACTTC
>TRBV10-1|15|TRBJ2-1|.|few
CASSEGGSPYNEQFF
TGCGCCAGCAGTGAGGGTGGGTCACCCTACAATGAGCAGTTCTTC
>TRBV30|12|TRBJ1-2|TRBD1|many
CAWDRDFYGYTF
TGTGCCTGGGACAGGGACTTCTATGGCTACACCTTC
>TRBV18|15|TRBJ1-6|TRBD1|few
CASSPGTEQNSPLHF
TGTGCCAGCTCACCAGGGACAGAACAGAATTCACCCCTCCACTTT
>TRBV2|14|TRBJ1-5|.|many
CASSPRDGYQPQHF
TGTGCCAGCAGCCCCCGGGACGGATATCAGCCCCAGCATTTT
>TRBV20-1|14|TRBJ2-7|.|few
CSAGGLGVRYEQYF
TGCAGTGCTGGGGGACTCGGGGTACGTTACGAGCAGTACTTC
>TRBV6-5|13|TRBJ1-2|.|.
CASSYAEREGYTF
TGTGCCAGCAGTTACGCTGAGCGGGAGGGCTACACCTTC
>TRBV7-2|17|TRBJ2-1|.|many
CASSTQGRVASYNERFF
TGTGCCAGCAGCACGCAAGGTAGGGTTGCCTCCTACAATGAGCGGTTCTTC
>TRBV5-1|16|TRBJ1-5|TRBD1|many
CASSLDDRVGNQPQHF
TGCGCCAGCAGCTTGGACGACAGGGTCGGCAATCAGCCCCAGCATTTT
>TRBV11-1|13|TRBJ2-5|.|many
CASSRGVGETQYF
TGTGCCAGCAGCCGGGGCGTGGGGGAGACCCAGTACTTC
>TRBV2|14|TRBJ2-7|TRBD1|.
CASRSGTGVDEQYF
TGTGCCAGCAGGTCCGGGACAGGGGTAGACGAGCAGTACTTC
>TRBV18|17|TRBJ1-5|TRBD1|.
CASSEQGIHARNQPQHF
TGTGCCAGCTCAGAACAGGGGATTCATGCGAGGAATCAGCCCCAGCATTTT
>TRBV2|13|TRBJ2-1|TRBD1|many
CASSRDRGFWKFF
TGTGCCAGCAGTCGGGACAGGGGGTTTTGGAAGTTCTTC
>TRBV4-3|16|TRBJ1-6|TRBD1|.
CASSHSTGQTNSPLHF
TGCGCCAGCAGCCATTCTACGGGACAGACGAATTCACCCCTCCACTTT
>TRBV5-1|14|TRBJ2-5|.|many
CASSFGIKGETQYF
TGCGCCAGCAGCTTCGGGATAAAGGGGGAGACCCAGTACTTC
>TRBV18|14|TRBJ2-1|.|many
CASSPLQSGNEQFF
TGTGCCAGCTCACCCTTACAGTCGGGGAATGAGCAGTTCTTC
>TRBV27|16|TRBJ2-3|TRBD2|many
CASSHRTSGGMDTQYF
TGTGCCAGCAGTCACCGGACTAGCGGGGGGATGGATACGCAGTATTTT
>TRBV5-4|14|TRBJ2-7|.|.
CASSPYRDSYEQYF
TGTGCCAGCAGCCCCTACAGGGACTCCTACGAGCAGTACTTC
>TRBV12-3/TRBV12-4|15|TRBJ2-7|TRBD2|many
CASSPGLVGSYEQYF
TGTGCCAGCAGTCCAGGACTAGTAGGGTCCTACGAGCAGTACTTC
>TRBV6-1|13|TRBJ1-5|.|many
CASAPAGGQPQHF
TGTGCCAGCGCCCCTGCTGGGGGCCAGCCCCAGCATTTT